The rows below give T cell receptor beta chains drawn from one sample of a study of T cell clones after liver transplantation. TCRdb's copy holds only in-frame clones and misses some; the assay was immunoSEQ multiplex PCR. The sample has about 50,000 clones; approximately 71% are singletons. The source was CD4+ T cells from blood, collected 54 months after liver transplant. These receptors all stem from a human patient who received a liver transplant. The T cells may partly be graft donor cells. The CDR3 runs from the conserved cysteine through the conserved F or W. The order of the fields is J gene, clone size, V gene, CDR3 protein. Clone size is stated in some rows and not others, as once, few, many or a class when expanded.

>TRBJ1-2|NA|TRBV4-1
CASSQDLVSYHYGYTF
>TRBJ1-6|NA|TRBV2
CASSETGTGNNSPLHF
>TRBJ1-1|many|TRBV29-1
CSGRQGMTEAFF
>TRBJ1-1|NA|TRBV10-2
CASSGPPGQGGTEAFF
>TRBJ2-3|NA|TRBV30
CAWRTWQGAVTDTQYF
>TRBJ1-2|NA|TRBV28
CASSSGQGVGYTF
>TRBJ1-2|NA|TRBV16
CASSQSPYGYTF
>TRBJ1-1|NA|TRBV9
CASSVAGGPEAFF
>TRBJ1-6|once|TRBV7-9
CASSLHGGGDSPLHF
>TRBJ2-1|NA|TRBV11-2
CASSLVQGGSYNEQFF
>TRBJ2-5|NA|TRBV18
CASSLYDREGETQYF
>TRBJ2-2|NA|TRBV5-6
CASSLGARTGELFF
>TRBJ2-5|NA|TRBV5-1
CASGPWGVQETQYF
>TRBJ1-5|NA|TRBV2
CASSDHRRDSNQPQHF
>TRBJ2-5|NA|TRBV7-6
CASSLKTTGTGGRETQYF
>TRBJ2-7|NA|TRBV27
CASSTIRYRDSYEQYF
>TRBJ1-6|NA|TRBV6-1
CASSPGWGRDSPLHF
>TRBJ1-6|NA|TRBV9
CASRGGSSYNSPLHF
>TRBJ2-1|NA|TRBV7-2
CASSLRVAGHNEQFF
>TRBJ1-6|NA|TRBV6-1
CAITPDYSPLHF
>TRBJ2-4|NA|TRBV4-1
CASSHLYRKVEAKNIQYF
>TRBJ2-3|once|TRBV5-4
CASSQDSGGSTDTQYF
>TRBJ2-7|NA|TRBV28
CASSLLFRSLEQYF
>TRBJ2-1|NA|TRBV6-6
CASRYGTATYNEQFF